The text below deals with one T cell receptor beta chain. Its matching antigen is unknown. The data are from a study of shared clonotypes between healthy human individuals. Libraries were prepared by immunoSEQ multiplex PCR; TCRdb keeps only in-frame clonotypes and omits some of them. The table records roughly 1,500,000 clones, approximately 98.5% of them present only once. This CDR3 has 13 residues. The V end was cut by 6 bases, the J end by 6 bases, with 14 bases between. Germline loops: CDR1 MNHNS, CDR2 SASEGT. The study's findings and limits: A generally larger estimated richness was seen in naive subsets than in memory subsets. In contrast to clonotypes shared by all four donors, non-shared clonotypes had lower generation probabilities.

Material for sequencing was naive CD4+ T cells sorted from blood. Subset here: CD45RA+ positively selected. The source is a man aged 30-40 years in good health. This chain connects TRBV6-1 to TRBJ1-2, with a tentative D call TRBD1 (6 bases). CDR3 DNA sequence: TGTGCCAGCAGCCCAGGGGTTTCGAATGGCTACACCTTC. Its translation: CASSPGVSNGYTF.